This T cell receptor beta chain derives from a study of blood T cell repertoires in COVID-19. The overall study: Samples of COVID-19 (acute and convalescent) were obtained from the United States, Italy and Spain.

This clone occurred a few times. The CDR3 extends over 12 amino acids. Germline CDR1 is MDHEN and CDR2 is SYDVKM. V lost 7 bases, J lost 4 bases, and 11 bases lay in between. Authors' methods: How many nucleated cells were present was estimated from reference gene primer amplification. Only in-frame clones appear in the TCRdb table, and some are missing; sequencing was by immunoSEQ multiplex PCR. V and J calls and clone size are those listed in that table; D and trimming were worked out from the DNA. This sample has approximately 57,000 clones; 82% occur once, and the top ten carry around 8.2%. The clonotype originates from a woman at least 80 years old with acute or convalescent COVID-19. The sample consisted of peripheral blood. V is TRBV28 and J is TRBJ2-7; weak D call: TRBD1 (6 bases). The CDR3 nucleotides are TGTGCCAGCAACGTCAGGGGTTACGAGCAGTACTTC. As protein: CASNVRGYEQYF. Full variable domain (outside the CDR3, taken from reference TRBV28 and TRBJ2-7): DVKVTQSSRYLVKRTGEKVFLECVQDMDHENMFWYRQDPGLGLRLIYFSYDVKMKEKGDIPEGYSVSREKKERFSLILESASTNQTSMYLCASNVRGYEQYFGPGTRLTVT.